The next 31 T cell receptor beta chains were all read from a single sample in a study of blood T cell repertoires in COVID-19. Some clones are missing from TCRdb's copy, which holds only in-frame ones; the method was immunoSEQ multiplex PCR. The table has under 45,000 clones, about 82% seen once; the top ten hold under 15%. The sequenced sample was peripheral blood. These receptors all come from a human donor in a cohort sampled during active COVID-19.

The J gene is TRBJ2-5, the V gene TRBV3-1 (or the pseudogene TRBV3-2); D perhaps matches TRBD1 (5 bases). Trimming cost V 0 bases and J 3 bases, with 5 bases left between them. The CDR3 extends over 13 amino acids. Germline V gene lookup returns CDR1 LGHDT and CDR2 YNNKEL (reference sequence). CDR3 loop: CASSQDREETQYF. Here the CDR3 DNA reads TGTGCCAGCAGCCAAGACAGGGAAGAGACCCAGTACTTC.

The chain has TRBV10-3 and TRBJ1-2; 7 bases line up with TRBD1. V lost 3 bases and J lost 5; bases outside the gene matches: 3. Germline CDR1 reads ENHRY; CDR2 reads SYGVKD. There are 13 residues in the CDR3. The CDR3 region is CAISDPTGYGYTF. CDR3 nucleotides: TGTGCCATCAGTGACCCGACAGGGTATGGCTACACCTTC.

A single count supports this clone. The chain couples TRBV5-1 to TRBJ2-5; 7 positions agree with TRBD2. CDR3 size: 13 residues. The J segment lost 2 bases and the V segment lost 5 bases, leaving 3 bases of the junction unmatched. Germline lookup yields CDR1 SGHRS and CDR2 YFSETQ. The DNA of the CDR3 is TGCGCCAGCAGATGGGGAGGGCAAGAGACCCAGTACTTC. Its protein product is CASRWGGQETQYF.

The V gene is TRBV6-2 or TRBV6-3, the J gene TRBJ2-1; 8 nucleotides match TRBD2. The germline CDR1 and CDR2 sequences are MNHEY and SVGEGT. V trimming: 3 bases; J trimming: 16 bases; junction bases outside the gene matches: 8. The CDR3 covers 12 residues. The CDR3 DNA reads as TGTGCCAGCAGTTATCGGGGGGGCCAGGGATTCTTC. Translated: CASSYRGGQGFF.

The CDR3 DNA follows: TGCGCCAGCAGCCGCACACCCCGCGTGGGCGGGGCCTCAGATACGCAGTATTTT. Translating gives CASSRTPRVGGASDTQYF. The rearrangement uses TRBV4-3 and TRBJ2-3; possible D gene TRBD2, 6 bases. Germline CDR1 and CDR2: LGHNA and YSLEER. Trimming left V 4 bases short and J 4 bases short, with 24 bases between. The CDR3 has 18 residues.

This sequence joins TRBV2 and TRBJ1-1, with D unresolved. CDR3 length: 13 amino acids. Trimming shortened V by 6 bases and J by 9 bases, and 17 bases separated the two germline ends. Germline V gene data show CDR1 as SNHLY and CDR2 as FYNNEI. CDR3 amino acids: CASSPGEIIKAFF. CDR3 coding DNA: TGTGCCAGCAGCCCCGGAGAAATTATTAAAGCTTTCTTT.

The gene calls are TRBV7-2 and TRBJ2-3, with D possibly being TRBD2 (6 bases). The length of the CDR3 is 16 residues. V lost 1 base, J lost 0 bases, and 11 bases lay in between. Germline CDR1 reads SGHTA; CDR2 reads FQGNSA. The CDR3 region is CASSLGAGTSTDTQYF. CDR3 sequence (DNA): TGTGCCAGCAGCTTAGGCGCCGGGACTAGCACAGATACGCAGTATTTT.

V and J are TRBV5-1 and TRBJ2-3, with D possibly being TRBD2 (6 bases). The germline V gene encodes CDR1 SGHRS and CDR2 YFSETQ. V was clipped by 2 bases and J by 3 bases, with 10 bases between them. This CDR3 contains 14 residues. The CDR3 sequence: CASSFGGETDTQYF. Written as DNA, the CDR3 is TGCGCCAGCAGCTTCGGCGGGGAAACAGATACGCAGTATTTT.

The sample holds a few counts of this clone. The V call is TRBV4-2, the J call TRBJ1-2, with D hard to call. Between the trimmed V and J ends, which lost 0 bases and 4 bases, there was a span of 12 bases. Germline CDR1 LGHNA, CDR2 YNFKEQ. The CDR3 contains 15 residues. Written as DNA, the CDR3 is TGTGCCAGCAGCCAAGACGCCGGGATCCCCTATGGCTACACCTTC. Encoded protein: CASSQDAGIPYGYTF.

The CDR3 DNA sequence: TGTGCCAGTAGTATACAGGGAGGGTTCTACGAGCAGTACTTC. Amino acid sequence: CASSIQGGFYEQYF. The gene calls are TRBV19 and TRBJ2-7, with 7 positions matching TRBD2. With V trimmed by 2 bases and J by 3 bases, 4 bases remained unmatched. This CDR3 has 14 amino acids. Germline V gene data show CDR1 as LNHDA and CDR2 as SQIVND (reference sequence).

The table lists this clone with a few counts. The genes are TRBV7-2 and TRBJ2-7, with D possibly being TRBD1 (6 bases). The CDR3 sequence is 15 residues long. V was shortened by 0 bases and J by 3 bases, with 12 bases between the two germline ends. CDR1 and CDR2 (germline): SGHTA, FQGNSA. The chain's CDR3 is CASSLALRGNYEQYF. DNA of the CDR3: TGTGCCAGCAGCTTAGCGCTTAGGGGGAACTACGAGCAGTACTTC.

The rearrangement uses TRBV2 and TRBJ2-1; weak D call: TRBD1 (6 bases). The germline CDR1 and CDR2 sequences are SNHLY and FYNNEI. Trimming stripped 8 bases from V and 6 bases from J, with 20 bases between. The CDR3 has 15 residues. The CDR3 DNA reads as TGTGCCAGCTTGTATGGGGGCCTATTGGGCAATGAGCAGTTCTTC. It translates to CASLYGGLLGNEQFF.

The CDR3 DNA reads TGTGCCAGCTCCATTACAGATACGCAGTATTTT. The encoded protein is CASSITDTQYF. V gene TRBV6-5 combines with J gene TRBJ2-3, with D uncertain. CDR1 and CDR2 from the germline V gene are MNHEY and SVGAGI. The CDR3 totals 11 residues. Trimming cost V 8 bases and J 3 bases, with 6 bases left between them.

V usage is TRBV15 and J usage is TRBJ1-5; D gene unclear. The CDR3 has 16 residues. V lost 0 bases and J 4 bases, leaving 13 bases between the germline ends. Germline V CDR1 and CDR2: LNHNV, YYDKDF (reference sequence). The DNA for the CDR3 is TGTGCCACCAGCAGAGATCGTAACGCGGGAAATCAGCCCCAGCATTTT. It is translated as CATSRDRNAGNQPQHF. Together with reference TRBV15 and TRBJ1-5, the CDR3 gives the full variable domain: DAMVIQNPRYQVTQFGKPVTLSCSQTLNHNVMYWYQQKSSQAPKLLFHYYDKDFNNEADTPDNFQSRRPNTSFCFLDIRSPGLGDTAMYLCATSRDRNAGNQPQHFGDGTRLSIL.

CDR3 sequence (DNA): TGCGCCAGCAGCTTTTCTGGGACAGGGCACAATGAGCAGTTCTTC. It is translated as CASSFSGTGHNEQFF. The genes are TRBV5-1 and TRBJ2-1; 9 bases are shared with TRBD1. This CDR3 has 15 amino acids. The V gene's germline CDR1 is SGHRS and CDR2 YFSETQ. Losses at the gene ends were 2 bases for V and 5 bases for J; bases not matched to a gene: 5.

The CDR3: CASSAPGQGAYEQYF. The CDR3, as DNA: TGTGCCAGCAGCGCACCAGGACAGGGGGCTTACGAGCAGTACTTC. The chain carries TRBV28 and TRBJ2-7; the match to TRBD1 covers 11 bases. Losses at the gene ends were 6 bases for V and 4 bases for J; bases not matched to a gene: 8. Germline V gives CDR1 MDHEN, CDR2 SYDVKM. The CDR3 covers 15 residues.

This chain links TRBV30 with TRBJ2-1; a possible D gene is TRBD2 (6 bases). CDR1 GTSNPN and CDR2 SVGIG come from the germline V gene (reference sequence). CDR3 length: 12 amino acids. Trimming shortened V by 5 bases and J by 2 bases, and 7 bases separated the two germline ends. This CDR3 is CAWRGTYNEQFF. The CDR3 DNA is TGTGCCTGGCGGGGGACCTACAATGAGCAGTTCTTC.

This clone showed up just once. The chain links TRBV27 to TRBJ1-6, with 11 nucleotides matching TRBD1. Germline lookup yields CDR1 MNHEY and CDR2 SMNVEV (reference sequence). This CDR3 is built from 15 residues. With V trimmed by 8 bases and J by 6 bases, 6 bases remained unmatched. Here the CDR3 DNA reads TGTGCCAGCGGGGGGACAGGGGGGCCTAATTCACCCCTCCACTTT. It encodes CASGGTGGPNSPLHF.

The chain has TRBV29-1 and TRBJ1-1; no reliable D call. CDR1 and CDR2 from the germline V gene are SQVTM and ANQGSEA. The CDR3 runs to 12 residues. V was pared by 7 bases and J by 1 base, with 10 bases between. CDR3 in amino acids: CSAGAGNTEAFF. CDR3 DNA sequence: TGCAGCGCAGGTGCAGGGAACACTGAAGCTTTCTTT.

This clone was observed once. The chain is built from TRBV19 and TRBJ1-4; 7 bases fit TRBD1. V gave up 3 bases and J gave up 5 bases; unmatched junction bases: 3. CDR3 size: 14 residues. Germline V gene sequence: CDR1 LNHDA, CDR2 SQIVND (reference sequence). The CDR3 DNA sequence: TGTGCCAGTAGTATGCTACAGGGGAATGAAAAACTGTTTTTT. This translates into CASSMLQGNEKLFF.

The chain is built from TRBV19 and TRBJ2-2; D might be TRBD2 (6 bases). The length of the CDR3 is 14 residues. V was pared by 3 bases and J by 3 bases, with 8 bases between. Germline loops: CDR1 LNHDA, CDR2 SQIVND (reference sequence). Written as DNA, the CDR3 is TGTGCCAGTAGTATGGGACTTCACACCGGGGAGCTGTTTTTT. This translates into CASSMGLHTGELFF.

The gene calls are TRBV19 and TRBJ2-4, with D perhaps matching TRBD1 (7 bases). The germline V and J ends were trimmed by 3 bases and 16 bases, with 19 bases remaining between them. This CDR3 is built from 13 residues. CDR1 is LNHDA and CDR2 is SQIVND in the germline V gene (reference sequence). The CDR3 DNA is TGTGCCAGTAGTATTGGGGGCGGGACAGCGGAATACTTC. It is translated as CASSIGGGTAEYF.

The CDR3 here is CASSVCPSGGAFTTTQYF. Here the CDR3 DNA reads TGCGCCAGCAGTGTGTGTCCTAGCGGGGGGGCCTTTACTACTACGCAGTATTTT. The chain combines TRBV10-1 with TRBJ2-3, with 12 bases aligning to TRBD2. Germline V gene sequence: CDR1 WNHNN, CDR2 SYGVQD (reference sequence). The V gene end was trimmed by 4 bases and the J gene end by 8 bases; junction bases not matched to a gene: 16. This CDR3 is built from 18 residues.

V and J are TRBV9 and TRBJ2-1, with 7 bases fitting TRBD2. The trim removed 0 bases at V and 6 bases at J, leaving 9 bases unmatched. This CDR3 contains 16 residues. Germline CDR1 is SGDLS and CDR2 is YYNGEE. CDR3 amino acids: CASSVASVPGGNEQFF. For the CDR3, the DNA is TGTGCCAGCAGCGTAGCTTCTGTTCCGGGGGGCAATGAGCAGTTCTTC.

This chain joins TRBV24-1 and TRBJ1-4; 7 nucleotides match TRBD1. The CDR3 is 13 residues long. In germline, CDR1 is KGHDR, CDR2 SFDVKD. The V gene end was trimmed by 3 bases and the J gene end by 8 bases; junction bases not matched to a gene: 2. The DNA of the CDR3 is TGTGCCACCAGTGATGCGGACAGGGAAAAACTGTTTTTT. This translates into CATSDADREKLFF.

The chain links TRBV3-1 (or the pseudogene TRBV3-2) to TRBJ2-5; tentatively, D is TRBD1 (8 bases). The CDR3 covers 15 residues. V was clipped by 4 bases and J by 4 bases, with 16 bases between them. Germline-derived CDR1 and CDR2 are LGHDT and YNNKEL (reference sequence). This CDR3 is CASSPWTGRGETQYF. In nucleotides, the CDR3 is TGTGCCAGCAGCCCATGGACAGGGAGGGGAGAGACCCAGTACTTC.

The J gene is TRBJ1-5, the V gene TRBV6-2 or TRBV6-3; 7 bases align to TRBD1. Trimming at V came to 0 bases and at J to 2 bases, leaving 1 base not matched to a gene. This CDR3 contains 15 residues. The V gene's germline CDR1 is MNHEY and CDR2 SVGEGT. CDR3 protein: CASSYSGTGNQPQHF. The DNA of the CDR3 is TGTGCCAGCAGTTACTCAGGGACAGGCAATCAGCCCCAGCATTTT.

The rearrangement uses TRBV4-1 and TRBJ2-7; TRBD1 matches 8 bases. Germline-derived CDR1 and CDR2 are MGHRA and YSYEKL. The CDR3 contains 15 residues. Germline trimming cut 1 base from V and 0 bases from J; bases unmatched to any gene: 2. CDR3 DNA: TGCGCCAGCAGCCAAGGGGGACAGGTCTCCTACGAGCAGTACTTC. Its translation: CASSQGGQVSYEQYF.

The J gene is TRBJ2-7, the V gene TRBV11-2; 7 bases align to TRBD2. Germline CDR1 and CDR2: SGHAT and FQNNGV. This CDR3 is built from 14 residues. Unmatched junction bases numbered 5, after V lost 0 bases and J lost 6 bases. The CDR3 DNA reads as TGTGCCAGCAGCTTAGATGGGGAGGGAACCGAGCAGTACTTC. Translating it yields CASSLDGEGTEQYF. The full variable domain, in which reference TRBV11-2 and TRBJ2-7 provide the parts outside the CDR3, is EAGVAQSPRYKIIEKRQSVAFWCNPISGHATLYWYQQILGQGPKLLIQFQNNGVVDDSQLPKDRFSAERLKGVDSTLKIQPAKLEDSAVYLCASSLDGEGTEQYFGPGTRLTVT.

This sequence joins TRBV7-2 and TRBJ1-1; possible D gene TRBD1, 5 bases. Germline V CDR1 and CDR2: SGHTA, FQGNSA. V lost 1 base to trimming and J lost 5 bases, with 20 bases between them. CDR3 length equals 17 residues. CDR3 in DNA: TGTGCCAGCAGCTTAGGGGGCCCGGGTAGGGTAGGGACTGAAGCTTTCTTT. Protein: CASSLGGPGRVGTEAFF. The full variable domain, rest sourced from reference TRBV7-2 and TRBJ1-1, is GAGVSQSPSNKVTEKGKDVELRCDPISGHTALYWYRQSLGQGLEFLIYFQGNSAPDKSGLPSDRFSAERTGGSVSTLTIQRTQQEDSAVYLCASSLGGPGRVGTEAFFGQGTRLTVV.

The chain links TRBV2 to TRBJ2-6; 9 positions agree with TRBD1. Trimming took 4 bases from V and 2 from J; bases not matched to a gene: 12. The germline V gene has CDR1 SNHLY and CDR2 FYNNEI. The CDR3 is 19 residues long. CDR3 nucleotides: TGTGCCAGCAGTGGCCTTGGACAGGGGTCCCATCCTGGGGCCAACGTCCTGACTTTC. It translates to CASSGLGQGSHPGANVLTF.